The 24 T cell receptor beta chains in this list originate from one sample, sequenced in a study of a mutant IDH1 vaccine in newly diagnosed glioma. The protocol was immunoSEQ multiplex PCR, while the TCRdb copy is restricted to in-frame clones and leaves out a portion. In the table there are 50,000 to 65,000 clones, around 80% of which are singletons. Documented time point: baseline, week 1 (first vaccination visit). The treatment: pre-vaccination baseline after standard-of-care therapy. The material was PBMCs, obtained from a glioma patient treated with radiotherapy, temozolomide or both. These receptors all come from a woman in her 40s with glioma.

This chain joins TRBV9 and TRBJ2-1; D ambiguous. Deletions cut 3 bases from V and 5 bases from J, with 6 bases between. The CDR3 runs to 12 residues. Germline CDR1 SGDLS, CDR2 YYNGEE. CDR3 coding DNA: TGTGCCAGCAGCGGGGCAAACAATGAGCAGTTCTTC. It yields the protein CASSGANNEQFF.

J is TRBJ1-1 and V is TRBV18; D is unclear. Trimming removed 2 bases at V and 3 bases at J, with 4 bases between. This CDR3 comprises 12 residues. Per germline, CDR1 KGHSH and CDR2 LQKENI. CDR3 sequence reads: CASSPFHTEAFF. In nucleotides, the CDR3 is TGTGCCAGCTCACCATTTCACACTGAAGCTTTCTTT. The full variable domain, in which reference TRBV18 and TRBJ1-1 provide the parts outside the CDR3, is NAGVMQNPRHLVRRRGQEARLRCSPMKGHSHVYWYRQLPEEGLKFMVYLQKENIIDESGMPKERFSAEFPKEGPSILRIQQVVRGDSAAYFCASSPFHTEAFFGQGTRLTVV.

The chain links TRBV5-6 to TRBJ2-1, with 7 bases identical to TRBD1. In germline, CDR1 is SGHDT, CDR2 YYEEEE. CDR3 length: 16 amino acids. The V segment lost 0 bases and the J segment 7 bases; nucleotides outside the gene matches: 10. CDR3 protein: CASSLDSGTVFNEQFF. CDR3 nucleotide sequence: TGTGCCAGCAGCTTGGATTCCGGGACAGTTTTTAATGAGCAGTTCTTC.

The chain recombines TRBV6-5 with TRBJ2-6, with D hard to call. The CDR3 runs to 14 residues. The ends were cut back, 2 bases at V and 2 bases at J, with 4 bases in the middle. The germline V gene has CDR1 MNHEY and CDR2 SVGAGI. CDR3 loop: CASSYRAGANVLTF. The CDR3 nucleotides are TGTGCCAGCAGTTACAGGGCTGGGGCCAACGTCCTGACTTTC.

The chain employs TRBV19 and TRBJ2-3; 11 bases line up with TRBD1. In germline, CDR1 is LNHDA, CDR2 SQIVND (reference sequence). Germline trimming cut 1 base from V and 3 bases from J; bases unmatched to any gene: 9. There are 18 residues in the CDR3. The CDR3 DNA sequence: TGTGCCAGTAGTATAGGTCCCCGGACAGGGGGCCTAACAGATACGCAGTATTTT. This codes for CASSIGPRTGGLTDTQYF.

This clone was observed a handful of times. This chain joins TRBV2 and TRBJ1-5, with a tentative D call TRBD1 (6 bases). Trimming took off 6 bases at V and 0 bases at J, with 18 bases between the two ends. Germline V gene lookup returns CDR1 SNHLY and CDR2 FYNNEI. The CDR3 sequence is 17 residues long. Here the CDR3 DNA reads TGTGCCAGCAGCGCCCTTGCACAGGGACTTAGCAATCAGCCCCAGCATTTT. As protein: CASSALAQGLSNQPQHF.

The V call is TRBV9, the J call TRBJ1-3, with D tentatively TRBD1 (5 bases). Trimming pared 4 bases from V and 6 bases from J, leaving 14 bases between. The CDR3 totals 14 residues. Looked up from germline, CDR1 is SGDLS and CDR2 is YYNGEE. CDR3 sequence (DNA): TGTGCCAGCAGCCCGCCGGGACGATCAAACACCATATATTTT. It translates to CASSPPGRSNTIYF.

The gene calls are TRBV28 and TRBJ1-1; D perhaps matches TRBD1 (5 bases). The CDR3 runs to 12 residues. From germline, CDR1 is MDHEN and CDR2 SYDVKM. CDR3 nucleotides: TGTGCAACCAGGGAGCCCAACACTGAAGCTTTCTTT. This sequence encodes CATREPNTEAFF.

This chain connects TRBV2 to TRBJ1-1; 8 bases line up with TRBD1. The germline gives CDR1 SNHLY, CDR2 FYNNEI. The CDR3 has 14 residues. V lost 6 bases, J lost 2 bases, and 5 bases stayed unmatched. CDR3 sequence reads: CASSGQGPNTEAFF. The CDR3 DNA follows: TGTGCCAGCAGCGGACAGGGCCCAAACACTGAAGCTTTCTTT.

J is TRBJ1-2 and V is TRBV29-1, with D tentatively TRBD1 (6 bases). Between the trimmed V and J ends, which lost 4 bases and 4 bases, there was a span of 10 bases. Germline V gives CDR1 SQVTM, CDR2 ANQGSEA. CDR3 length equals 12 residues. CDR3 residues: CSVGPGVYGYTF. CDR3 DNA: TGCAGCGTTGGTCCAGGGGTCTATGGCTACACCTTC.

The genes are TRBV7-6 and TRBJ2-7; 7 bases line up with TRBD1. Germline V gene data show CDR1 as SGHVS and CDR2 as FNYEAQ. CDR3 length: 16 residues. The J segment lost 6 bases and the V segment lost 3 bases, leaving 14 bases of the junction unmatched. The CDR3 DNA reads as TGTGCCAGCAGCTTTGGCGAGGGGGCACGGGTTGGCGAGCAGTACTTC. This codes for CASSFGEGARVGEQYF.

V is TRBV6-5 and J is TRBJ2-7; perhaps TRBD1 as D (5 bases). V lost 7 bases and J 0 bases, leaving 16 bases between the germline ends. Germline CDR1 MNHEY, CDR2 SVGAGI. The CDR3 runs 15 residues. As DNA, the CDR3 is TGTGCCAGCACACCGGGCAGGGCCTACTCCTACGAGCAGTACTTC. This translates into CASTPGRAYSYEQYF.

The V call is TRBV5-4, the J call TRBJ1-1; D ambiguous. Germline assignment: CDR1 SGHNT and CDR2 YYREEE (reference sequence). Trimming took 2 bases from V and 1 from J, leaving 9 bases between them. The CDR3 runs to 14 residues. CDR3 in amino acids: CASSFIAGNTEAFF. The CDR3 nucleotides read TGTGCCAGCAGCTTCATCGCGGGGAACACTGAAGCTTTCTTT.

The genes are TRBV9 and TRBJ2-2; D ambiguous. Trimming left V 0 bases short and J 7 bases short, with 4 bases between. In germline, CDR1 is SGDLS, CDR2 YYNGEE. The CDR3 length is 12 residues. The CDR3 spells CASSVDIGELFF. Here the CDR3 DNA reads TGTGCCAGCAGCGTAGATATCGGGGAGCTGTTTTTT.

The chain employs TRBV9 and TRBJ1-2, with TRBD1 as a possible D gene (6 bases). This CDR3 has 14 residues. With 3 bases removed from V and 3 bases from J, the gap between germline ends came to 12 bases. Germline lookup yields CDR1 SGDLS and CDR2 YYNGEE. Here the CDR3 reads CASSGTGSDYGYTF. The CDR3 bases are TGTGCCAGCAGCGGAACAGGGTCGGACTATGGCTACACCTTC.

This rearrangement joins TRBV30 to TRBJ2-1; 9 nucleotides agree with TRBD2. CDR3 length equals 14 residues. V gave up 0 bases and J gave up 3 bases; unmatched junction bases: 0. Per the germline V gene, CDR1 is GTSNPN and CDR2 is SVGIG (reference sequence). In nucleotides, the CDR3 is TGTGCCTGGAGTGTACTAGCGGGCTACAATGAGCAGTTCTTC. Protein: CAWSVLAGYNEQFF.

The V call is TRBV6-5, the J call TRBJ1-1; D is perhaps TRBD1 (5 bases). Germline V gene lookup returns CDR1 MNHEY and CDR2 SVGAGI. V lost 3 bases to trimming and J lost 11 bases, with 16 bases between them. The CDR3 consists of 13 residues. CDR3 loop: CASSYRDPLRAFF. Here the CDR3 DNA reads TGTGCCAGCAGTTATAGGGACCCCCTTCGGGCTTTCTTT.

This clone was observed a single time. The chain uses TRBV10-3 and TRBJ2-7; 8 bases match TRBD1. The V gene's germline CDR1 is ENHRY and CDR2 SYGVKD. The ends lost 1 base at V and 1 base at J; junction bases unmatched: 0. The CDR3 loop spans 14 amino acids. This CDR3 is CAISEWDRSYEQYF. In nucleotides, the CDR3 is TGTGCCATCAGTGAGTGGGACAGGTCCTACGAGCAGTACTTC.

The chain recombines TRBV11-2 with TRBJ2-5, with a tentative D call TRBD1 (6 bases). The ends were cut back, 0 bases at V and 3 bases at J, with 8 bases in the middle. The CDR3 spans 14 residues. Per germline, CDR1 SGHAT and CDR2 FQNNGV. DNA for the CDR3: TGTGCCAGCAGCTTAGAGGGGACAAAAGAGACCCAGTACTTC. This encodes CASSLEGTKETQYF.

The chain is built from TRBV5-1 and TRBJ2-2, with 11 bases aligning to TRBD2. Germline CDR1 is SGHRS and CDR2 is YFSETQ. The CDR3 is made up of 15 amino acids. V trimming: 0 bases; J trimming: 9 bases; junction bases outside the gene matches: 4. The CDR3 DNA sequence: TGCGCCAGCAGCTTGGCTAGCGGGGGGTCTCGGGAGCTGTTTTTT. Translation: CASSLASGGSRELFF.

This rearrangement joins TRBV27 to TRBJ1-1; perhaps TRBD1 as D (6 bases). Germline CDR1 is MNHEY and CDR2 is SMNVEV (reference sequence). The CDR3 loop spans 14 amino acids. Deletions cut 3 bases from V and 3 bases from J, with 11 bases between. The CDR3 loop is CASSFGGGYTEAFF. Here the CDR3 DNA reads TGTGCCAGCAGTTTCGGAGGGGGGTACACTGAAGCTTTCTTT.

The V call is TRBV6-5, the J call TRBJ2-7; D is uncertain. The CDR3 covers 14 residues. In germline, CDR1 is MNHEY, CDR2 SVGAGI. The V gene lost 0 bases and the J gene lost 6 bases, with 12 bases spanning the gap. The CDR3 DNA sequence: TGTGCCAGCAGTTACTCGATAGTACGGTTCGAGCAGTACTTC. Its translation: CASSYSIVRFEQYF.

The chain is built from TRBV7-9 and TRBJ1-6, with D maybe TRBD1 (5 bases). This CDR3 is built from 15 residues. The V end lost 6 bases, the J end lost 0 bases, and 9 bases lay between the germline ends. Germline CDR1 is SEHNR and CDR2 is FQNEAQ (reference sequence). CDR3: CASRGEGSYNSPLHF. CDR3 DNA sequence: TGTGCCAGCAGAGGGGAAGGCTCCTATAATTCACCCCTCCACTTT. Together with reference TRBV7-9 and TRBJ1-6, the CDR3 gives the full variable domain: DTGVSQNPRHKITKRGQNVTFRCDPISEHNRLYWYRQTLGQGPEFLTYFQNEAQLEKSRLLSDRFSAERPKGSFSTLEIQRTEQGDSAMYLCASRGEGSYNSPLHFGNGTRLTVT.

V and J are TRBV5-8 and TRBJ2-3; D remains unclear. The germline CDR1 and CDR2 sequences are SGHTS and YDEGEE. The CDR3 is 14 residues long. V was pared by 1 base and J by 6 bases, with 12 bases between. This CDR3 reads CASSLLGKADTQYF. The CDR3 bases are TGTGCCAGCAGCTTGTTGGGTAAGGCGGATACGCAGTATTTT. Together with reference TRBV5-8 and TRBJ2-3, the CDR3 gives the full variable domain: EAGVTQSPTHLIKTRGQQATLRCSPISGHTSVYWYQQALGLGLQFLLWYDEGEERNRGNFPPRFSGRQFPNYSSELNVNALELEDSALYLCASSLLGKADTQYFGPGTRLTVL.